The 24 T cell receptor beta chains below were found in one sample sequenced in a study of blood T cell repertoires in COVID-19. Profiling relied on immunoSEQ multiplex PCR, and the TCRdb table lists in-frame clones only, not all of them. Of fewer than 250,000 clones listed, about four fifths are singletons. Sequenced material: PBMCs or T cells enriched from blood (not recorded which). Receptors originate from a woman in her thirties or forties who had been exposed to COVID-19.

CDR3: CASSAVNTEAFF. The CDR3 region has the DNA TGTGCCAGCTCCGCAGTGAACACTGAAGCTTTCTTT. The J gene is TRBJ1-1, the V gene TRBV18, with no clear D. The CDR3 is made up of 12 amino acids. The germline V gene encodes CDR1 KGHSH and CDR2 LQKENI. The V gene lost 6 bases and the J gene lost 0 bases, with 5 bases spanning the gap.

The chain combines TRBV12-3 or TRBV12-4 with TRBJ2-5, with TRBD1 matching over 7 bases. CDR3 length: 13 residues. V lost 6 bases, J lost 5 bases, and 6 bases stayed unmatched. As DNA, the CDR3 is TGTGCCAGCAGGACTACAGGGGACGAGACCCAGTACTTC. It specifies CASRTTGDETQYF.

This clone has just one count. CDR3 bases: TGTGCCAGCAGCCAAGTGGCGGGGGGCGGGACCGGGGAGCTGTTTTTT. Translated, it gives CASSQVAGGGTGELFF. This sequence joins TRBV3-1 (or the pseudogene TRBV3-2) and TRBJ2-2; 8 bases are shared with TRBD2. CDR1 is LGHDT, CDR2 YNNKEL, per germline (reference sequence). V dropped 1 base and J dropped 5; count of bases not matched to a gene: 6. The CDR3 spans 16 residues.

This clone turned up a few times. V gene TRBV6-5 combines with J gene TRBJ1-1, with TRBD1 matching 7 bases. CDR1 MNHEY and CDR2 SVGAGI come from the germline V gene. V shed 6 bases and J 6 bases; nucleotides not matched to a gene: 4. CDR3 length equals 12 residues. The CDR3 nucleotides are TGTGCCAGCAGAAGAGGGACAGCTGAAGCTTTCTTT. It codes for CASRRGTAEAFF.

This clone was counted many times. This chain connects TRBV2 to TRBJ1-2, with D possibly being TRBD1 (5 bases). The CDR3 runs to 13 residues. V lost 5 bases to trimming and J lost 5 bases, with 12 bases between them. Per germline, CDR1 SNHLY and CDR2 FYNNEI. CDR3 protein: CASSQGGSYGYTF. The CDR3 DNA sequence: TGTGCCAGCAGTCAGGGAGGATCGTATGGCTACACCTTC.

This CDR3 is CASSVEASGDPRADTQYF. DNA for the CDR3: TGTGCCAGCAGCGTAGAGGCTAGCGGGGACCCCAGGGCGGATACGCAGTATTTT. The genes are TRBV9 and TRBJ2-3, with TRBD2 identical over 9 bases. After removal of 0 bases from V and 6 bases from J, the junction contained 14 bases not matched to a gene. The CDR3 extends over 18 amino acids. Germline V gene sequence: CDR1 SGDLS, CDR2 YYNGEE.

The chain combines TRBV9 with TRBJ1-1; perhaps TRBD1 as D (6 bases). The CDR3 length is 15 residues. Trimming removed 0 bases from V and 4 bases from J, with 13 bases in between. The germline gives CDR1 SGDLS, CDR2 YYNGEE. CDR3 sequence: CASSVGEGGGTEAFF. In nucleotides, the CDR3 is TGTGCCAGCAGCGTAGGAGAGGGAGGGGGCACTGAAGCTTTCTTT.

The V call is TRBV28, the J call TRBJ1-2, with a tentative D call TRBD1 (5 bases). The CDR3 is 13 amino acids. Trimming cost V 6 bases and J 5 bases, with 13 bases left between them. Germline CDR1 reads MDHEN; CDR2 reads SYDVKM. CDR3 DNA sequence: TGTGCCAGCAGGCAGGGATCGGGTTATGGCTACACCTTC. Amino acids: CASRQGSGYGYTF.

The rearrangement uses TRBV29-1 and TRBJ1-1; 7 bases line up with TRBD1. The V and J ends lost 1 base and 5 bases, in that order; junction bases with no gene match: 4. CDR1 is SQVTM, CDR2 ANQGSEA, per germline. This CDR3 comprises 13 residues. The CDR3 DNA sequence: TGCAGCGTTGAAGGGAGGGGGCGAACTGAAGCTTTCTTT. Translation gives CSVEGRGRTEAFF.

V and J are TRBV2 and TRBJ1-6, with 9 positions matching TRBD1. This CDR3 is built from 15 residues. The germline CDR1 and CDR2 sequences are SNHLY and FYNNEI. V dropped 6 bases and J dropped 10; count of bases not matched to a gene: 10. The CDR3 coding sequence is TGTGCCAGCAGCTTGGGACAGGGTTATTTATCACCCCTCCACTTT. Translating it yields CASSLGQGYLSPLHF. The full variable domain, its missing parts supplied by reference TRBV2 and TRBJ1-6, is EPEVTQTPSHQVTQMGQEVILRCVPISNHLYFYWYRQILGQKVEFLVSFYNNEISEKSEIFDDQFSVERPDGSNFTLKIRSTKLEDSAMYFCASSLGQGYLSPLHFGNGTRLTVT.

The V call is TRBV5-6, the J call TRBJ2-5; TRBD1 matches 7 bases. V was pared by 2 bases and J by 5 bases, with 6 bases of the junction left unmatched. Germline CDR1 is SGHDT and CDR2 is YYEEEE. The CDR3 covers 14 residues. The CDR3 is CASSFQGESETQYF. CDR3 in DNA: TGTGCCAGCAGCTTTCAGGGGGAATCGGAGACCCAGTACTTC.

J is TRBJ1-2 and V is TRBV13; no clear D. The CDR3 length is 14 residues. The germline CDR1 and CDR2 sequences are PRHDT and FYEKMQ (reference sequence). The V and J ends lost 1 base and 5 bases respectively, with 11 bases between them. CDR3 amino acids: CASSLDGEGYGYTF. CDR3 bases: TGTGCCAGCAGCTTAGATGGGGAGGGATATGGCTACACCTTC.

This sequence joins TRBV12-5 and TRBJ1-2; 8 bases are shared with TRBD1. CDR1 and CDR2 (germline): LGHNT, FRNRAP. This CDR3 is 17 amino acids long. V shed 1 base and J 6 bases; nucleotides not matched to a gene: 13. DNA of the CDR3: TGTGCTAGTGGTTTGGACCTCCGGGACAGGCTAGCTGATGGCTACACCTTC. Residues: CASGLDLRDRLADGYTF.

The V and J genes are TRBV6-5 and TRBJ1-6; weak D call: TRBD1 (6 bases). This CDR3 is built from 13 residues. Germline V lookup: CDR1 MNHEY, CDR2 SVGAGI. The V end lost 10 bases, the J end lost 9 bases, and 16 bases lay between the germline ends. CDR3 loop: CAIGGAPGSPLHF. The CDR3 region has the DNA TGTGCCATCGGGGGGGCCCCGGGTTCACCCCTCCACTTT.

The chain has TRBV30 and TRBJ2-7; 7 bases match TRBD2. The CDR3 is made up of 13 amino acids. CDR1 is GTSNPN and CDR2 is SVGIG in the germline V gene (reference sequence). For the CDR3, the DNA is TGTGCAGGACATACTGGGGGGGGCTACGAGCAGTACTTC. This encodes CAGHTGGGYEQYF. The full variable domain, in which reference TRBV30 and TRBJ2-7 provide the parts outside the CDR3, is SQTIHQWPATLVQPVGSPLSLECTVEGTSNPNLYWYRQAAGRGLQLLFYSVGIGQISSEVPQNLSASRPQDRQFILSSKKLLLSDSGFYLCAGHTGGGYEQYFGPGTRLTVT.

This rearrangement joins TRBV2 to TRBJ2-3, with 8 bases matching TRBD1. V shed 4 bases and J 3 bases; nucleotides not matched to a gene: 6. Per germline, CDR1 SNHLY and CDR2 FYNNEI. The CDR3 spans 15 residues. CDR3 sequence reads: CASSVGTGFTDTQYF. Written as DNA, the CDR3 is TGTGCCAGCAGTGTTGGGACAGGATTTACAGATACGCAGTATTTT.

The J gene is TRBJ1-5, the V gene TRBV30; perhaps TRBD1 as D (6 bases). Germline V lookup: CDR1 GTSNPN, CDR2 SVGIG (reference sequence). The CDR3 is 16 residues long. The V and J ends lost 2 bases and 3 bases respectively, with 17 bases between them. The CDR3: CAWSPTIQGPNQPQHF. The CDR3 DNA reads as TGTGCCTGGAGTCCTACGATACAGGGACCCAATCAGCCCCAGCATTTT.

In DNA form, the CDR3 reads TGTGCCAGCAGCGTAGACGGGACTCCGAACACCGGGGAGCTGTTTTTT. Translated: CASSVDGTPNTGELFF. The rearrangement links TRBV9 to TRBJ2-2; TRBD2 is a possible D gene (6 bases). Trimming removed 0 bases at V and 0 bases at J, with 9 bases between. The germline CDR1 and CDR2 sequences are SGDLS and YYNGEE. CDR3 length: 16 residues.

This clone appeared a single time. This chain connects TRBV15 to TRBJ2-5; TRBD1 matches at 9 bases. Germline V gives CDR1 LNHNV, CDR2 YYDKDF (reference sequence). The CDR3 runs to 14 residues. J lost 4 bases, V lost 3 bases, and 3 bases had no gene match. In DNA, the CDR3 is TGTGCCACCAGCAGGGACAGGGGTCCAGAGACCCAGTACTTC. It translates to CATSRDRGPETQYF.

V is TRBV3-1 (or the pseudogene TRBV3-2) and J is TRBJ1-1; a weak D match, TRBD1 (6 bases). CDR3 size: 14 residues. V dropped 6 bases and J dropped 0 bases, with 11 bases sitting between them. Germline V gene lookup returns CDR1 LGHDT and CDR2 YNNKEL (reference sequence). DNA for the CDR3: TGTGCCAGCAGACCACAGGGACTGAACACTGAAGCTTTCTTT. Translated: CASRPQGLNTEAFF.

In this sample, this clone turned up once. The gene calls are TRBV3-1 (or the pseudogene TRBV3-2) and TRBJ2-5, with D tentatively TRBD2 (6 bases). Trimming pared 1 base from V and 2 bases from J, leaving 11 bases between. Per the germline V gene, CDR1 is LGHDT and CDR2 is YNNKEL (reference sequence). This CDR3 has 15 amino acids. CDR3 coding DNA: TGTGCCAGCAGCCAAGGAATCGGGAGACAAGAGACCCAGTACTTC. Translation: CASSQGIGRQETQYF.

The J gene is TRBJ2-1, the V gene TRBV4-3; 8 nucleotides align to TRBD1. The CDR3 runs to 13 residues. The ends lost 4 bases at V and 10 bases at J; junction bases unmatched: 6. Germline CDR1 is LGHNA and CDR2 is YSLEER. The CDR3 here is CASSPWTGREQFF. The CDR3 nucleotides read TGCGCCAGCAGCCCCTGGACAGGGCGAGAGCAGTTCTTC.

The V call is TRBV2, the J call TRBJ2-1; 9 bases fit TRBD2. V was clipped by 2 bases and J by 4 bases; unmatched bases: 3. This CDR3 is 15 amino acids long. In germline, CDR1 is SNHLY, CDR2 FYNNEI. The CDR3 reads CASSEWLAGYNEQFF. Written as DNA, the CDR3 is TGTGCCAGCAGTGAATGGCTAGCGGGGTACAATGAGCAGTTCTTC.

This clone was picked up a small number of times. The rearrangement joins TRBV4-1 to TRBJ2-6; 10 nucleotides match TRBD2. With V trimmed by 4 bases and J by 0 bases, 9 bases remained unmatched. This CDR3 comprises 19 residues. Germline assignment: CDR1 MGHRA and CDR2 YSYEKL. This CDR3 reads CASSRESGGESSGANVLTF. The CDR3 nucleotides are TGCGCCAGCAGCCGAGAAAGCGGGGGGGAAAGCTCTGGGGCCAACGTCCTGACTTTC.